Detailed here is one T cell receptor (beta chain). The record originates from a study of T cell responses to AZD1222 COVID-19 vaccine. Across the whole study: Second-dose schedules of about 4 or about 12 weeks were combined.

This CDR3 is 16 amino acids long. Germline CDR1 and CDR2: MNHEY and SMNVEV (reference sequence). Trimming took off 3 bases at V and 10 bases at J, with 19 bases between the two ends. Generated by immunoSEQ multiplex PCR, the TCRdb table keeps only in-frame clones and is missing some. In the table there are about 140,000 clones, 90% to 95% of which are singletons. The chain carries TRBV27 and TRBJ1-6; D is perhaps TRBD1 (6 bases). This clonotype was sampled from an adult in good health. Sequences were derived from peripheral blood, sampled on day 0 of AZD1222 vaccination. CDR3 residues: CASSLRGEGQKSPLHF. The CDR3 DNA is TGTGCCAGCAGTTTGAGGGGGGAAGGTCAGAAATCACCCCTCCACTTT.